Each of the 9 T cell receptor beta chains below was sequenced from the same sample in a study of T cells in localized non-small cell lung cancer. Assay used: immunoSEQ multiplex PCR; TCRdb lists only in-frame clones, some missing. The sample yields tens of thousands of clones, over 75% seen once. Material: peripheral blood, obtained before any cancer treatment. The source of these receptors is a male donor aged 60 or older with stage III squamous cell lung carcinoma.

The genes are TRBV5-1 and TRBJ2-3; D is undetermined. The CDR3 sequence is 16 residues long. The germline CDR1 and CDR2 sequences are SGHRS and YFSETQ. The germline V and J ends were trimmed by 0 bases and 3 bases, with 14 bases remaining between them. This CDR3 reads CASSLALSGVTDTQYF. CDR3 coding DNA: TGCGCCAGCAGCTTGGCTCTCAGTGGGGTGACAGATACGCAGTATTTT.

This clone was counted a few times. The chain employs TRBV9 and TRBJ1-1; TRBD1 is a possible D gene (6 bases). From germline, CDR1 is SGDLS and CDR2 YYNGEE. The CDR3 has 13 residues. V lost 2 bases, J lost 4 bases, and 9 bases lay in between. CDR3 amino acids: CASSVTGSTEAFF. The CDR3 DNA reads TGTGCCAGCAGCGTTACAGGGAGCACTGAAGCTTTCTTT.

This chain uses TRBV27 with TRBJ2-4; TRBD2 matches 7 bases. This CDR3 is built from 15 residues. The junction had 7 bases not matched to a gene; V was cut back by 2 bases and J by 6 bases. The germline V gene encodes CDR1 MNHEY and CDR2 SMNVEV (reference sequence). The CDR3 loop reads CASSLVTGGLNIQYF. The CDR3 nucleotides are TGTGCCAGCAGTTTAGTAACGGGAGGTTTAAACATTCAGTACTTC.

The chain links TRBV28 to TRBJ1-4; D remains ambiguous. Trimming took 2 bases from V and 3 from J, leaving 10 bases between them. The CDR3 totals 15 residues. Germline V gene sequence: CDR1 MDHEN, CDR2 SYDVKM. This chain's CDR3 is CASSLGSEANEKLFF. CDR3 DNA sequence: TGTGCCAGCAGTTTAGGGTCAGAGGCTAATGAAAAACTGTTTTTT.

The J gene is TRBJ2-5, the V gene TRBV5-1, with D possibly called TRBD1 or TRBD2 (5 bases each). The V and J ends lost 4 bases and 5 bases respectively, with 12 bases between them. Per the germline V gene, CDR1 is SGHRS and CDR2 is YFSETQ. The CDR3 is made up of 13 amino acids. The CDR3 sequence is CASSPGTGETQYF. The DNA for the CDR3 is TGCGCCAGCAGCCCGGGGACCGGGGAGACCCAGTACTTC.

The gene calls are TRBV19 and TRBJ1-2, with D unresolved. The V gene's germline CDR1 is LNHDA and CDR2 SQIVND (reference sequence). V gave up 3 bases and J gave up 4 bases, with 6 bases separating them. This CDR3 has 12 residues. For the CDR3, the DNA is TGTGCCAGTAGTATGGAGGGCTATGGCTACACCTTC. Its protein is CASSMEGYGYTF. Combining the CDR3 with reference TRBV19 and TRBJ1-2 gives the whole variable domain DGGITQSPKYLFRKEGQNVTLSCEQNLNHDAMYWYRQDPGQGLRLIYYSQIVNDFQKGDIAEGYSVSREKKESFPLTVTSAQKNPTAFYLCASSMEGYGYTFGSGTRLTVV.

This clone has just a few counts. The J gene is TRBJ2-3, the V gene TRBV7-2, with 7 bases lining up with TRBD2. Germline assignment: CDR1 SGHTA and CDR2 FQGNSA. CDR3 length: 15 residues. With V trimmed by 4 bases and J by 8 bases, 12 bases remained unmatched. The CDR3 protein is CASSSGLRGTATQYF. The CDR3 DNA reads TGTGCCAGCAGCTCGGGACTACGGGGAACGGCTACGCAGTATTTT.

The rearrangement links TRBV7-9 to TRBJ1-4, with TRBD1 matching 9 bases. The CDR3 covers 15 residues. Germline CDR1 reads SEHNR; CDR2 reads FQNEAQ (reference sequence). Trimming cost V 8 bases and J 7 bases; bases outside gene matches: 11. The CDR3, as DNA: TGTGCCAGCTCCGTCTACAGGGGGCTTGTTGAAAAACTGTTTTTT. Its translation is CASSVYRGLVEKLFF.

This clone was found once. CDR3 amino acids: CASTGGATTEAFF. The DNA of the CDR3 is TGTGCCAGTACTGGAGGGGCGACTACCGAAGCTTTCTTT. The J gene is TRBJ1-1, the V gene TRBV28; tentative D call: TRBD1 (5 bases). Germline V gene data show CDR1 as MDHEN and CDR2 as SYDVKM. The V gene lost 9 bases and the J gene lost 8 bases, with 19 bases spanning the gap. The CDR3 runs 13 residues. Together with reference TRBV28 and TRBJ1-1, the CDR3 gives the full variable domain: DVKVTQSSRYLVKRTGEKVFLECVQDMDHENMFWYRQDPGLGLRLIYFSYDVKMKEKGDIPEGYSVSREKKERFSLILESASTNQTSMYLCASTGGATTEAFFGQGTRLTVV.